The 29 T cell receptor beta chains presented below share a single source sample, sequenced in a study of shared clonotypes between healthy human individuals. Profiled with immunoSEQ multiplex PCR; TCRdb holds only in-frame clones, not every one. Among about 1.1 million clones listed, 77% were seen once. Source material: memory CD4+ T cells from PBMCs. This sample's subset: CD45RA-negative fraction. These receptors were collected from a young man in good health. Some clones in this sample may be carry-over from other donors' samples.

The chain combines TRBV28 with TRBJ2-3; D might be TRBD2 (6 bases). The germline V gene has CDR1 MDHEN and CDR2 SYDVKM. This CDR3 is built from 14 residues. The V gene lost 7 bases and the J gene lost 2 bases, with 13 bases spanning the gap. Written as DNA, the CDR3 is TGTGCCAGCATCTCACCGGGAGCCACAGATACGCAGTATTTT. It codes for CASISPGATDTQYF.

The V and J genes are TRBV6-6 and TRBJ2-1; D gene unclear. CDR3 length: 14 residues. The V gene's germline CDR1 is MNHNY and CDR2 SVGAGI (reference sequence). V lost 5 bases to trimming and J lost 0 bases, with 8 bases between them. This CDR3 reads CASSTTPSYNEQFF. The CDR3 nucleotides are TGTGCCAGCAGTACGACTCCCTCCTACAATGAGCAGTTCTTC.

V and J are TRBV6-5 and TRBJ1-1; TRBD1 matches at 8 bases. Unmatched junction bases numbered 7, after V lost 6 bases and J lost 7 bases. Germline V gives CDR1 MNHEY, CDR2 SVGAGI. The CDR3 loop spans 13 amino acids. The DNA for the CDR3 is TGTGCCAGCAGGCGTACAGGGGGTATTGAAGCTTTCTTT. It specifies CASRRTGGIEAFF.

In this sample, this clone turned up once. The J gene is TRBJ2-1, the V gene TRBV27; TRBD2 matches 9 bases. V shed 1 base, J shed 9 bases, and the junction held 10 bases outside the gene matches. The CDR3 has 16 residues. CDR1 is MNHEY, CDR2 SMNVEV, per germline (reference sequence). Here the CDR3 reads CASSLWASGKSGEQFF. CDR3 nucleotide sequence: TGTGCCAGCAGTTTATGGGCTAGCGGGAAATCTGGTGAGCAGTTCTTC.

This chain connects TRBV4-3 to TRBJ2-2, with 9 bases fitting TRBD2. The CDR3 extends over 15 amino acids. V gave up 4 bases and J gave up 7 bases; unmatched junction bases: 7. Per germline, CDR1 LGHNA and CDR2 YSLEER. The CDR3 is CASSLIAGEDGELFF. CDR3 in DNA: TGCGCCAGCAGCCTGATAGCGGGAGAGGACGGGGAGCTGTTTTTT.

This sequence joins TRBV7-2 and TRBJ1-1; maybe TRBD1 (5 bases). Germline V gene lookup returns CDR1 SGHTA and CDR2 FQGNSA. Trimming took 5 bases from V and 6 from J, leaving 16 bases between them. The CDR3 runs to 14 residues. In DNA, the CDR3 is TGTGCCAGCAGCCTCATGGGGGGTTCGGCTGAAGCTTTCTTT. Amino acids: CASSLMGGSAEAFF. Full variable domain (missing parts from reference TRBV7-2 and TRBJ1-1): GAGVSQSPSNKVTEKGKDVELRCDPISGHTALYWYRQSLGQGLEFLIYFQGNSAPDKSGLPSDRFSAERTGGSVSTLTIQRTQQEDSAVYLCASSLMGGSAEAFFGQGTRLTVV.

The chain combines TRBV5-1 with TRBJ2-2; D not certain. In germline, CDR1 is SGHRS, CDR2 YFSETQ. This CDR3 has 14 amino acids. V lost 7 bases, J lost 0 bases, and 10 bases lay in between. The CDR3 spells CASSDRPNTGELFF. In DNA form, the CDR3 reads TGCGCCAGCTCCGACCGACCGAACACCGGGGAGCTGTTTTTT.

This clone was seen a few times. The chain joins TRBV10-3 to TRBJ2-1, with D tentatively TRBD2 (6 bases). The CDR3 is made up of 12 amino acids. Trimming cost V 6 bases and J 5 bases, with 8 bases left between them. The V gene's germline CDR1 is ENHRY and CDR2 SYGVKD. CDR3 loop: CAIRRGNNEQFF. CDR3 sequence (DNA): TGTGCCATCAGGCGGGGAAACAATGAGCAGTTCTTC.

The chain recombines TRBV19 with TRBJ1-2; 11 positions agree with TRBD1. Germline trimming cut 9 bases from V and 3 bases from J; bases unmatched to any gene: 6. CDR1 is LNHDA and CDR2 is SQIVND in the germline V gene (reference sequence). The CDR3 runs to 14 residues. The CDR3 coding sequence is TGTGCCAGCACGGACAGGGGGCCAGACTATGGCTACACCTTC. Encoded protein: CASTDRGPDYGYTF.

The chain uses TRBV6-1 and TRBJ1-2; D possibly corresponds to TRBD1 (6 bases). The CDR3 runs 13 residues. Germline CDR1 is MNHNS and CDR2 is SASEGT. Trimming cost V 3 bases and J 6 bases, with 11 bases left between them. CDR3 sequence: CASSEVQGHGYTF. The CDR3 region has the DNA TGTGCCAGCAGTGAGGTACAGGGCCATGGCTACACCTTC.

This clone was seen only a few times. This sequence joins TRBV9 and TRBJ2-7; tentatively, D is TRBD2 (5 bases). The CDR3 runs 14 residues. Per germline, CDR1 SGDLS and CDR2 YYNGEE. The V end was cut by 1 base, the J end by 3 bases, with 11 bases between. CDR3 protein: CASSVRELHYEQYF. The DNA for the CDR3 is TGTGCCAGCAGCGTAAGGGAGCTCCACTACGAGCAGTACTTC.

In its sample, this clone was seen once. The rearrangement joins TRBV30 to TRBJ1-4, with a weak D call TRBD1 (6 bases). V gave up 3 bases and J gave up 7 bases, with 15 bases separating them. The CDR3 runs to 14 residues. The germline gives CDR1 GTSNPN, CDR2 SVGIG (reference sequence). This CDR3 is CAWSSIGGSEKLFF. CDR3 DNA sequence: TGTGCCTGGAGCTCCATAGGGGGGAGTGAAAAACTGTTTTTT.

Here the CDR3 reads CASFYGQGKGYTF. CDR3 sequence (DNA): TGTGCCAGCTTTTATGGACAGGGTAAGGGCTACACCTTC. The rearrangement uses TRBV6-1 and TRBJ1-2; 8 nucleotides align to TRBD1. The CDR3 spans 13 residues. Germline values: CDR1 MNHNS, CDR2 SASEGT. V was pared by 8 bases and J by 8 bases, with 10 bases of the junction left unmatched.

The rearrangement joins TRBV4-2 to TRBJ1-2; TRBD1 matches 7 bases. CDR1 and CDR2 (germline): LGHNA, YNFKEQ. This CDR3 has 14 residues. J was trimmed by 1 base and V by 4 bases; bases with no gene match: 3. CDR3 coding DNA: TGTGCCAGCAGCCCTACAGGGGATAACTATGGCTACACCTTC. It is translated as CASSPTGDNYGYTF.

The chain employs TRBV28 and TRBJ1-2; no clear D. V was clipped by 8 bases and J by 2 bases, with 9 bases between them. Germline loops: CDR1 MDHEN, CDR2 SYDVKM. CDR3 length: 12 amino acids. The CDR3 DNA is TGTGCCAGCGGACTCGTAAACTATGGCTACACCTTC. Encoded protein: CASGLVNYGYTF.

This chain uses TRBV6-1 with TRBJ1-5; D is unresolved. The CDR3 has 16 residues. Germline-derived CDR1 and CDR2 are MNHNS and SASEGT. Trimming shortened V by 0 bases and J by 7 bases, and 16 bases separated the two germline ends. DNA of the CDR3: TGTGCCAGCAGTGAAGCGCACTATGGGGTAGGCCAGCCCCAGCATTTT. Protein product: CASSEAHYGVGQPQHF.

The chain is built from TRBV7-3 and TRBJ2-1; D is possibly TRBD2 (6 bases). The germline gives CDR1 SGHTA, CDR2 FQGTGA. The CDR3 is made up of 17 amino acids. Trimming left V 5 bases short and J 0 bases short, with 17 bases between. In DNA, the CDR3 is TGTGCCAGCAGCCCACGCGAGGCGGGGAACTCCTACAATGAGCAGTTCTTC. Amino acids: CASSPREAGNSYNEQFF.

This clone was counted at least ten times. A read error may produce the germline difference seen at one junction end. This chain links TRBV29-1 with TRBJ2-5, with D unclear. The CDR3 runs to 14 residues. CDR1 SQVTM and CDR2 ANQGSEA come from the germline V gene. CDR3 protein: CSVVQQLNQEPQYF. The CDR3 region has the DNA TGCAGCGTTGTCCAGCAATTAAATCAAGAGCCCCAGTACTTC. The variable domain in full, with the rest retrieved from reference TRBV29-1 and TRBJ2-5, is SAVISQKPSRDICQRGTSLTIQCQVDSQVTMMFWYRQQPGQSLTLIATANQGSEATYESGFVIDKFPISRPNLTFSTLTVSNMSPEDSSIYLCSVVQQLNQEPQYFGPGTRLLVL.

As DNA, the CDR3 is TGCGCCAGCAGCTTGGGGACTAGCGGGCTTTACAATGAGCAGTTCTTC. Translated: CASSLGTSGLYNEQFF. The V gene is TRBV5-1, the J gene TRBJ2-1; 11 bases are shared with TRBD2. The V segment lost 0 bases and the J segment 4 bases; nucleotides outside the gene matches: 3. The CDR3 totals 16 residues. Germline V gives CDR1 SGHRS, CDR2 YFSETQ.

The CDR3 coding sequence is TGTGCCAGCAGCTTGTTCGGGGGTCAAGAGACCCAGTACTTC. It translates to CASSLFGGQETQYF. The V and J genes are TRBV5-5 and TRBJ2-5, with D perhaps matching TRBD2 (6 bases). Per germline, CDR1 SGHKS and CDR2 YYEKEE (reference sequence). This CDR3 has 14 residues. V was pared by 1 base and J by 2 bases, with 9 bases between.

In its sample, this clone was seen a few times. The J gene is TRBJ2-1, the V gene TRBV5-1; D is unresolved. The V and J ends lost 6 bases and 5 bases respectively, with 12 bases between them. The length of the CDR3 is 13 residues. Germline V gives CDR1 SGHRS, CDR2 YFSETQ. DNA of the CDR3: TGCGCCAGCACTGATCGAGAAGACAATGAGCAGTTCTTC. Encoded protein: CASTDREDNEQFF.

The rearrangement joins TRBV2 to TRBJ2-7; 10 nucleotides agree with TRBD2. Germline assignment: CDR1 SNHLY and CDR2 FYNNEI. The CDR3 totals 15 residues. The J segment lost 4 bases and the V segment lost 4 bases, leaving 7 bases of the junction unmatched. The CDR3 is CASSGAGGPVYEQYF. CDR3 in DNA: TGTGCCAGCAGTGGAGCGGGAGGGCCCGTTTACGAGCAGTACTTC.

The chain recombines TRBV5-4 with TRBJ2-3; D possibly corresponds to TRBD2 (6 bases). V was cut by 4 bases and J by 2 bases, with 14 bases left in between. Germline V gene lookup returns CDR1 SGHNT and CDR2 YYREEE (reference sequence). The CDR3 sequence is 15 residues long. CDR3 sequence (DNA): TGTGCCAGCAGCCCCTCGGGAGCACTCACAGATACGCAGTATTTT. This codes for CASSPSGALTDTQYF.

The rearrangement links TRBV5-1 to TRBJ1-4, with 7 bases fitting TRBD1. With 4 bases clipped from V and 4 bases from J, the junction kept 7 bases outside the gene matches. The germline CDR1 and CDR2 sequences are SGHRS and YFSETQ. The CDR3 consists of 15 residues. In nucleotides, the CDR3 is TGCGCCAGCAGCCCTGTAGGGACAGTTAATGAAAAACTGTTTTTT. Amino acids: CASSPVGTVNEKLFF.

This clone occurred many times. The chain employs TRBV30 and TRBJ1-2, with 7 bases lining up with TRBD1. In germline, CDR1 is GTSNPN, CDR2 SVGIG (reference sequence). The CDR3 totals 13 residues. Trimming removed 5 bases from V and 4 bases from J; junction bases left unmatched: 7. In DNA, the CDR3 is TGTGCCTGGCAGCGGCAGGGGGTCTATGGCTACACCTTC. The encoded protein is CAWQRQGVYGYTF.

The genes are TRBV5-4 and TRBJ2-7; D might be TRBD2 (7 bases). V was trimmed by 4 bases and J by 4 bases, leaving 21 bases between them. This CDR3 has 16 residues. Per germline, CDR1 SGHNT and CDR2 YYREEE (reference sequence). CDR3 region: CASSPGGETGQYEQYF. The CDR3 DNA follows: TGTGCCAGCAGCCCTGGGGGGGAGACAGGACAATACGAGCAGTACTTC. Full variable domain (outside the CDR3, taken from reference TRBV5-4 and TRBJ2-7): ETGVTQSPTHLIKTRGQQVTLRCSSQSGHNTVSWYQQALGQGPQFIFQYYREEENGRGNFPPRFSGLQFPNYSSELNVNALELDDSALYLCASSPGGETGQYEQYFGPGTRLTVT.

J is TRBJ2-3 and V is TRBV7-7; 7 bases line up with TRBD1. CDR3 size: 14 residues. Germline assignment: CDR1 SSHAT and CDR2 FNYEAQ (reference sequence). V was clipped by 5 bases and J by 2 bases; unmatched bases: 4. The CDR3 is CASSPGTATDTQYF. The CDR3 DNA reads TGTGCCAGCAGCCCTGGGACAGCCACAGATACGCAGTATTTT.

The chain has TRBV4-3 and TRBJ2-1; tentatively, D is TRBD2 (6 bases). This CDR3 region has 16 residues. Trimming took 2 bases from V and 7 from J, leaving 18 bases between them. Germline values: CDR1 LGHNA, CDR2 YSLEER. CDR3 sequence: CASSQFGKQGRNEQFF. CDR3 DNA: TGCGCCAGCAGCCAATTCGGTAAGCAAGGGAGGAATGAGCAGTTCTTC.

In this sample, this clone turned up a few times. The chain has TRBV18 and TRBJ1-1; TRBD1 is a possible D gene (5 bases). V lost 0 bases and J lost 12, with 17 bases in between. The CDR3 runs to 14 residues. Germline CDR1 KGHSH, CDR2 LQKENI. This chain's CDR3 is CASSPPKGLIGTFF. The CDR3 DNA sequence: TGTGCCAGCTCACCACCAAAGGGGCTGATAGGGACTTTCTTT.